One sample yielded the 29 T cell receptor beta chains listed below, sequenced in a study of blood T cell repertoires in COVID-19. TCRdb's table, derived via immunoSEQ multiplex PCR, lists solely in-frame clones and lacks some. This table holds about 240,000 clones, 70% to 90% found once. The specimen was peripheral blood. These receptors came from a woman in her thirties with acute or convalescent COVID-19.

This clone was detected a few times. The chain couples TRBV6-2 or TRBV6-3 to TRBJ1-5; 7 bases are shared with TRBD1. This CDR3 has 16 amino acids. Germline CDR1 MNHEY, CDR2 SVGEGT. J was trimmed by 11 bases and V by 4 bases; bases with no gene match: 17. In DNA, the CDR3 is TGTGCCAGCAGTTCAGCGACAGGGTTTGTAATCATGGCCCAGCATTTT. Encoded protein: CASSSATGFVIMAQHF.

The V gene is TRBV19, the J gene TRBJ2-7; 11 nucleotides match TRBD2. V shed 1 base, J shed 3 bases, and the junction held 2 bases outside the gene matches. The length of the CDR3 is 15 residues. The germline V gene has CDR1 LNHDA and CDR2 SQIVND (reference sequence). CDR3 loop: CASSIGLAGYYEQYF. CDR3 bases: TGTGCCAGTAGTATAGGACTAGCGGGGTACTACGAGCAGTACTTC.

The chain links TRBV11-3 to TRBJ2-1; perhaps TRBD1 as D (6 bases). The CDR3 runs to 14 residues. The V end was cut by 3 bases, the J end by 6 bases, with 12 bases between. Germline CDR1 and CDR2: SGHNT and YENEEA. The CDR3 loop reads CASSFTGTGNEQFF. CDR3 sequence (DNA): TGTGCCAGCAGCTTCACAGGGACGGGCAATGAGCAGTTCTTC. Filled out from reference TRBV11-3 and TRBJ2-1, the complete variable domain reads EAGVVQSPRYKIIEKKQPVAFWCNPISGHNTLYWYLQNLGQGPELLIRYENEEAVDDSQLPKDRFSAERLKGVDSTLKIQPAELGDSAVYLCASSFTGTGNEQFFGPGTRLTVL.

The CDR3 sequence is CAWTLGVNTEAFF. The DNA for the CDR3 is TGTGCCTGGACCCTAGGAGTGAACACTGAAGCTTTCTTT. The chain joins TRBV30 to TRBJ1-1; D is uncertain. The CDR3 has 13 amino acids. Per germline, CDR1 GTSNPN and CDR2 SVGIG (reference sequence). The V end lost 4 bases, the J end lost 0 bases, and 9 bases lay between the germline ends. Drawing the rest from reference TRBV30 and TRBJ1-1, the complete variable domain is SQTIHQWPATLVQPVGSPLSLECTVEGTSNPNLYWYRQAAGRGLQLLFYSVGIGQISSEVPQNLSASRPQDRQFILSSKKLLLSDSGFYLCAWTLGVNTEAFFGQGTRLTVV.

This rearrangement joins TRBV30 to TRBJ1-2; TRBD1 matches at 8 bases. Germline V CDR1 and CDR2: GTSNPN, SVGIG (reference sequence). Trimming removed 8 bases from V and 5 bases from J; junction bases left unmatched: 7. The CDR3 contains 12 residues. For the CDR3, the DNA is TGTGCCCATACAGGGGGAGGATATGGCTACACCTTC. Translated: CAHTGGGYGYTF. Drawing the rest from reference TRBV30 and TRBJ1-2, the complete variable domain is SQTIHQWPATLVQPVGSPLSLECTVEGTSNPNLYWYRQAAGRGLQLLFYSVGIGQISSEVPQNLSASRPQDRQFILSSKKLLLSDSGFYLCAHTGGGYGYTFGSGTRLTVV.

The chain has TRBV6-4 and TRBJ2-1, with 8 bases lining up with TRBD2. Trimming took 1 base from V and 3 from J; bases not matched to a gene: 5. CDR1 is MRHNA and CDR2 is SNTAGT in the germline V gene. The CDR3 has 16 amino acids. As DNA, the CDR3 is TGTGCCAGCAGTGACTATGGCGGGAGGAGCTACAATGAGCAGTTCTTC. Protein: CASSDYGGRSYNEQFF.

This chain uses TRBV5-4 with TRBJ1-6; D is perhaps TRBD1 (5 bases). This CDR3 has 16 residues. Germline CDR1 and CDR2: SGHNT and YYREEE (reference sequence). V gave up 3 bases and J gave up 10 bases, with 20 bases separating them. The CDR3: CASSSATGDSYSPLHF. The CDR3 DNA is TGTGCCAGCAGCTCGGCAACAGGAGATTCCTACTCACCCCTCCACTTT. Full variable domain (remainder filled in from reference TRBV5-4 and TRBJ1-6): ETGVTQSPTHLIKTRGQQVTLRCSSQSGHNTVSWYQQALGQGPQFIFQYYREEENGRGNFPPRFSGLQFPNYSSELNVNALELDDSALYLCASSSATGDSYSPLHFGNGTRLTVT.

The genes are TRBV18 and TRBJ1-5; a possible D gene is TRBD1 (5 bases). The V gene's germline CDR1 is KGHSH and CDR2 LQKENI. The V end lost 2 bases, the J end lost 6 bases, and 11 bases lay between the germline ends. There are 14 residues in the CDR3. The CDR3, as DNA: TGTGCCAGCTCACCAATTCAGGGCCCTCAGCCCCAGCATTTT. Protein: CASSPIQGPQPQHF. Using reference TRBV18 and TRBJ1-5 for the parts outside the CDR3, the full variable domain is NAGVMQNPRHLVRRRGQEARLRCSPMKGHSHVYWYRQLPEEGLKFMVYLQKENIIDESGMPKERFSAEFPKEGPSILRIQQVVRGDSAAYFCASSPIQGPQPQHFGDGTRLSIL.

V is TRBV4-1 and J is TRBJ2-2; tentative D call: TRBD1 (6 bases). Germline CDR1 reads MGHRA; CDR2 reads YSYEKL. The V gene lost 0 bases and the J gene lost 2 bases, with 10 bases spanning the gap. This CDR3 contains 16 residues. CDR3 sequence: CASSQEWGLNTGELFF. Written as DNA, the CDR3 is TGCGCCAGCAGCCAAGAATGGGGGCTCAACACCGGGGAGCTGTTTTTT.

The chain links TRBV9 to TRBJ2-2, with TRBD2 matching over 9 bases. The germline CDR1 and CDR2 sequences are SGDLS and YYNGEE. The CDR3 runs 19 residues. J gave up 1 base and V 4 bases, and 14 bases lay outside the gene matches. The CDR3 DNA reads TGTGCCAGCAGCCCTGGGGGCGGCGGGAGGGCCCTGAACACCGGGGAGCTGTTTTTT. It is translated as CASSPGGGGRALNTGELFF.

V usage is TRBV11-3 and J usage is TRBJ2-7, with 7 bases fitting TRBD2. The germline gives CDR1 SGHNT, CDR2 YENEEA. With 3 bases clipped from V and 0 bases from J, the junction kept 5 bases outside the gene matches. CDR3 length: 15 residues. CDR3 sequence (DNA): TGTGCCAGCAGCTTTTGGCGGGGGAACTCCTACGAGCAGTACTTC. Translation: CASSFWRGNSYEQYF.

V and J are TRBV29-1 and TRBJ1-2, with a tentative D call TRBD1 (5 bases). In germline, CDR1 is SQVTM, CDR2 ANQGSEA. The length of the CDR3 is 15 residues. Trimming took off 7 bases at V and 5 bases at J, with 23 bases between the two ends. DNA for the CDR3: TGCAGCGGTTTTTTTGATTGGGAGGGGTTTTATGGCTACACCTTC. Its translation is CSGFFDWEGFYGYTF. The full variable domain, its missing parts supplied by reference TRBV29-1 and TRBJ1-2, is SAVISQKPSRDICQRGTSLTIQCQVDSQVTMMFWYRQQPGQSLTLIATANQGSEATYESGFVIDKFPISRPNLTFSTLTVSNMSPEDSSIYLCSGFFDWEGFYGYTFGSGTRLTVV.

The chain links TRBV27 to TRBJ2-7; 12 bases are shared with TRBD1. Trimming at V came to 4 bases and at J to 7 bases, leaving 5 bases not matched to a gene. Per germline, CDR1 MNHEY and CDR2 SMNVEV (reference sequence). This CDR3 region has 14 residues. As DNA, the CDR3 is TGTGCCAGCAGTTCCGGGACAGGGGGCTTGGAGCAGTACTTC. Translated, it gives CASSSGTGGLEQYF.

The gene calls are TRBV19 and TRBJ2-7; 9 nucleotides match TRBD1. Germline V gives CDR1 LNHDA, CDR2 SQIVND (reference sequence). V shed 4 bases, J shed 3 bases, and the junction held 7 bases outside the gene matches. The CDR3 spans 15 residues. The CDR3 nucleotides are TGTGCCAGTAGTAAAACAGGGGGCCAGAACTACGAGCAGTACTTC. It is translated as CASSKTGGQNYEQYF. Based on the CDR3 plus reference TRBV19 and TRBJ2-7, the full variable domain is DGGITQSPKYLFRKEGQNVTLSCEQNLNHDAMYWYRQDPGQGLRLIYYSQIVNDFQKGDIAEGYSVSREKKESFPLTVTSAQKNPTAFYLCASSKTGGQNYEQYFGPGTRLTVT.

The V call is TRBV5-1, the J call TRBJ2-1; TRBD1 matches 7 bases. In germline, CDR1 is SGHRS, CDR2 YFSETQ. V lost 6 bases and J lost 0; bases outside the gene matches: 6. The CDR3 has 15 amino acids. CDR3 sequence: CASNLQGTSYNEQFF. The CDR3 nucleotides are TGCGCCAGCAACCTACAGGGGACCTCCTACAATGAGCAGTTCTTC.

This chain uses TRBV19 with TRBJ1-5, with TRBD1 matching 8 bases. Trimming at V came to 5 bases and at J to 2 bases, leaving 5 bases not matched to a gene. Germline V gives CDR1 LNHDA, CDR2 SQIVND (reference sequence). The CDR3 spans 15 residues. The CDR3 here is CASSPMDRGNQPQHF. The CDR3 nucleotides read TGTGCCAGTAGTCCGATGGACAGGGGCAATCAGCCCCAGCATTTT.

This sequence joins TRBV5-1 and TRBJ2-7; 7 positions match TRBD2. The CDR3 is made up of 13 amino acids. Germline CDR1 reads SGHRS; CDR2 reads YFSETQ. J gave up 5 bases and V 7 bases, and 9 bases lay outside the gene matches. As DNA, the CDR3 is TGCGCCAGCGGACGCGGGGGAGGGCACGAGCAGTACTTC. Translated, it gives CASGRGGGHEQYF.

This chain links TRBV6-5 with TRBJ2-7; D might be TRBD1 (6 bases). The germline CDR1 and CDR2 sequences are MNHEY and SVGAGI. V was pared by 6 bases and J by 0 bases, with 12 bases between. The CDR3 covers 14 residues. The CDR3 DNA reads TGTGCCAGCAGACGACAGGCGAACTCCTACGAGCAGTACTTC. Translated, it gives CASRRQANSYEQYF.

The gene calls are TRBV5-4 and TRBJ2-1; a possible D gene is TRBD1 (5 bases). Germline V gene lookup returns CDR1 SGHNT and CDR2 YYREEE (reference sequence). The CDR3 has 14 amino acids. Trimming shortened V by 5 bases and J by 4 bases, and 13 bases separated the two germline ends. In DNA, the CDR3 is TGTGCCAGCAGTCCCTGGGGCTCATACAATGAGCAGTTCTTC. Translation gives CASSPWGSYNEQFF.

The chain employs TRBV5-1 and TRBJ2-2, with a weak D call TRBD1 (5 bases). Trimming removed 4 bases from V and 6 bases from J, with 10 bases in between. CDR1 and CDR2 (germline): SGHRS, YFSETQ. The CDR3 covers 13 residues. CDR3: CASSARDSGELFF. The CDR3 nucleotides read TGCGCCAGCAGCGCCAGGGATTCCGGGGAGCTGTTTTTT.

This chain uses TRBV6-5 with TRBJ1-5; no reliable D call. This CDR3 comprises 14 residues. Germline CDR1 MNHEY, CDR2 SVGAGI. Trimming removed 0 bases from V and 7 bases from J, with 10 bases in between. CDR3 DNA: TGTGCCAGCAGTTACTCGTTCTCGAGGCAGCCCCAGCATTTT. This translates into CASSYSFSRQPQHF.

The chain is built from TRBV15 and TRBJ1-1, with a possible D match to TRBD1 (5 bases). Trimming cost V 3 bases and J 7 bases, with 18 bases left between them. Per the germline V gene, CDR1 is LNHNV and CDR2 is YYDKDF (reference sequence). There are 15 residues in the CDR3. CDR3 in DNA: TGTGCCACCAGCAGCAGAAGGGGATCGGGTGGTGAAGCTTTCTTT. Residues: CATSSRRGSGGEAFF.

The chain uses TRBV14 and TRBJ1-3, with D hard to call. The CDR3 spans 15 residues. Germline assignment: CDR1 SGHDN and CDR2 FVKESK. V lost 1 base and J lost 0, with 7 bases in between. This chain's CDR3 is CASSQVGISGNTIYF. For the CDR3, the DNA is TGTGCCAGCAGCCAAGTCGGGATCTCTGGAAACACCATATATTTT.

The J gene is TRBJ2-3, the V gene TRBV7-7; 7 nucleotides line up with TRBD2. The CDR3 extends over 16 amino acids. Germline lookup yields CDR1 SSHAT and CDR2 FNYEAQ (reference sequence). The ends lost 5 bases at V and 4 bases at J; junction bases unmatched: 12. CDR3 nucleotide sequence: TGTGCCAGCAGCCCAGTCGAGGGACTACAGCCAGATACGCAGTATTTT. Amino acid sequence: CASSPVEGLQPDTQYF.

The chain joins TRBV5-1 to TRBJ1-2; 7 positions agree with TRBD1. Trimming at V came to 1 base and at J to 4 bases, leaving 10 bases not matched to a gene. There are 16 residues in the CDR3. Germline V gene data show CDR1 as SGHRS and CDR2 as YFSETQ. CDR3 bases: TGCGCCAGCAGCTTGTCCCGACAGGGAGGCCTCTATGGCTACACCTTC. The encoded protein is CASSLSRQGGLYGYTF. The full variable domain, with the rest looked up from reference TRBV5-1 and TRBJ1-2, is KAGVTQTPRYLIKTRGQQVTLSCSPISGHRSVSWYQQTPGQGLQFLFEYFSETQRNKGNFPGRFSGRQFSNSRSEMNVSTLELGDSALYLCASSLSRQGGLYGYTFGSGTRLTVV.

This rearrangement joins TRBV9 to TRBJ2-7, with 7 nucleotides matching TRBD2. The germline V gene has CDR1 SGDLS and CDR2 YYNGEE. The trim removed 4 bases at V and 4 bases at J, leaving 5 bases unmatched. The CDR3 covers 13 residues. The CDR3 DNA is TGTGCCAGCAGCCCGCCGGGGGGATACGAGCAGTACTTC. It specifies CASSPPGGYEQYF.

The V call is TRBV6-2 or TRBV6-3, the J call TRBJ1-5; TRBD1 might be the D (6 bases). V was shortened by 3 bases and J by 7 bases, with 10 bases between the two germline ends. The CDR3 is 13 amino acids. In germline, CDR1 is MNHEY, CDR2 SVGEGT. This CDR3 reads CASSYNRVQPQHF. The CDR3 nucleotides are TGTGCCAGCAGTTATAACAGGGTCCAGCCCCAGCATTTT.

The rearrangement uses TRBV7-6 and TRBJ1-5, with 10 nucleotides matching TRBD1. The CDR3 has 14 residues. Trimming removed 5 bases from V and 5 bases from J; junction bases left unmatched: 3. CDR1 is SGHVS and CDR2 is FNYEAQ in the germline V gene. This CDR3 reads CASSLGTGDQPQHF. The CDR3 DNA reads TGTGCCAGCAGCCTCGGGACAGGGGATCAGCCCCAGCATTTT. The whole variable domain, remainder taken from reference TRBV7-6 and TRBJ1-5, is GAGVSQSPRYKVTKRGQDVALRCDPISGHVSLYWYRQALGQGPEFLTYFNYEAQQDKSGLPNDRFSAERPEGSISTLTIQRTEQRDSAMYRCASSLGTGDQPQHFGDGTRLSIL.

V and J are TRBV2 and TRBJ2-1; 7 nucleotides align to TRBD2. Trimming took 10 bases from V and 8 from J; bases not matched to a gene: 11. Germline CDR1 reads SNHLY; CDR2 reads FYNNEI. CDR3 length equals 13 residues. In DNA, the CDR3 is TGTGCCAACCAGCGGGATCGGAGCTATGAGCAGTTCTTC. It is translated as CANQRDRSYEQFF.